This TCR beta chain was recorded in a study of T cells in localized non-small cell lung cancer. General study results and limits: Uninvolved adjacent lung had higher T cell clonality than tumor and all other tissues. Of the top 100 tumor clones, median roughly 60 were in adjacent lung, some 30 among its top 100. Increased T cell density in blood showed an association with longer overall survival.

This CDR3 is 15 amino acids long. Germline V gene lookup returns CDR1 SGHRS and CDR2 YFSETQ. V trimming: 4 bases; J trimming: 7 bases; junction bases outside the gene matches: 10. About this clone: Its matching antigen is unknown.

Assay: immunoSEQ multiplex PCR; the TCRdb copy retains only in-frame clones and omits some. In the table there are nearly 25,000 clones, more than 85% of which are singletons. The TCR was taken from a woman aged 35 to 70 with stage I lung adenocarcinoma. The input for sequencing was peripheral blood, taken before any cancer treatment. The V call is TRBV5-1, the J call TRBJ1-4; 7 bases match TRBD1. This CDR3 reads CASSPQGGATEKLFF. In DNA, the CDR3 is TGCGCCAGCAGCCCCCAGGGGGGAGCGACTGAAAAACTGTTTTTT.